This TCR beta chain was recovered during a study of CD8 T cells in ankylosing spondylitis. Findings of the study overall: Reportedly, significant enrichment of disease-linked clones occurred in matched ankylosing spondylitis synovial fluid. Within peripheral blood, clones linked to disease were CD8+ and relatively rare. A subset of motif variants has previously been described in the synovial fluid and blood of reactive arthritis. A TCR beta motif of fewer than ten highly homologous variants seemed to mark ankylosing spondylitis blood.

The germline V and J ends were trimmed by 0 bases and 0 bases, with 10 bases remaining between them. This CDR3 is built from 16 residues. CDR1 is SEHNR and CDR2 is FQNEAQ in the germline V gene (reference sequence). Only a few counts were recorded for this clonotype. Antigen specificity is unknown. Libraries of TCR beta came from quantitative 5'-RACE with molecular barcodes. TCRdb fed the 5' RACE reads into MiXCR, producing one record per CDR3 protein. The repertoire has 700,000 to 1,000,000 distinct CDR3 sequences, roughly 12% of them found once; the top ten carry around 0.51%. Specimen: blood, either unsorted or a sorted T cell fraction (not recorded which). The source is a male donor with ankylosing spondylitis. This chain uses TRBV7-9 with TRBJ2-3; D might be TRBD1 or TRBD2, each matching 5 bases. The CDR3 region has the DNA TGTGCCAGCAGCTTAGCAGGGACCCTAAGCACAGATACGCAGTATTTT. It specifies CASSLAGTLSTDTQYF.